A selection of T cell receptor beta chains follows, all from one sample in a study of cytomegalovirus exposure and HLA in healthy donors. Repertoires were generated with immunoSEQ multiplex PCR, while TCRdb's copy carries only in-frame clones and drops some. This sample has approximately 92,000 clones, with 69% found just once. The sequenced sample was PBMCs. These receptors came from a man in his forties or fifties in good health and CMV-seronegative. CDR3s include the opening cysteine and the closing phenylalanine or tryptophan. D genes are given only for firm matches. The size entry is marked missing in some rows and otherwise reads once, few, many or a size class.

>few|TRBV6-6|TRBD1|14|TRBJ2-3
CASSTGQGTDTQYF
TGTGCCAGCAGTACTGGACAGGGCACAGATACGCAGTATTTT
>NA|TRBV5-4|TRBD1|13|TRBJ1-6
CAGTDRVGSPLHF
TGTGCCGGTACGGACAGGGTGGGTTCACCCCTCCACTTT
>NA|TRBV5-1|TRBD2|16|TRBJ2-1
CASSLSGDGSYNEQFF
TGCGCCAGCAGCTTGAGCGGGGACGGGTCCTACAATGAGCAGTTCTTC
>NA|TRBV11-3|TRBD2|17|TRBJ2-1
CASSFQIGTSGYNEQFF
TGTGCCAGCAGCTTCCAAATCGGGACTAGCGGGTACAATGAGCAGTTCTTC
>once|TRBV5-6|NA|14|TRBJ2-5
CASSLVGPQETQYF
TGTGCCAGCAGCTTGGTTGGGCCTCAAGAGACCCAGTACTTC
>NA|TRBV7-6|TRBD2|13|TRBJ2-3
CASSAGGLNTQYF
TGTGCCAGCAGCGCGGGGGGTCTCAATACGCAGTATTTT
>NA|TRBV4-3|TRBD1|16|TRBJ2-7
CASSHAGQGAIYEQYF
TGCGCCAGCAGCCATGCGGGACAGGGGGCAATCTACGAGCAGTACTTC
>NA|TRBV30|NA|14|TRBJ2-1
CAWSVGGSYNEQFF
TGTGCCTGGAGTGTGGGAGGCTCCTACAATGAGCAGTTCTTC
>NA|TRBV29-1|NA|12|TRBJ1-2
CSVRQNLDGYTF
TGCAGCGTTCGACAGAATCTCGATGGCTACACCTTC
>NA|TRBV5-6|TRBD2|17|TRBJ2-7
CASSLAGLAGVTYEQYF
TGTGCCAGCAGCTTGGCCGGACTAGCGGGGGTAACCTACGAGCAGTACTTC
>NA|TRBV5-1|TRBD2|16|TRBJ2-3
CASSLEVAGDADTQYF
TGCGCCAGCAGCTTGGAAGTAGCGGGGGATGCAGATACGCAGTATTTT
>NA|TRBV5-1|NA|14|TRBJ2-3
CASSFSGATDTQYF
TGCGCCAGCAGCTTCTCAGGGGCCACAGATACGCAGTATTTT
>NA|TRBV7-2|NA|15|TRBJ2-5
CASSVRQRPQETQYF
TGTGCCAGCAGCGTACGACAGCGTCCCCAAGAGACCCAGTACTTC
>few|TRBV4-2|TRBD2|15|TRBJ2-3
CASSQDSSGGNTQYF
TGTGCCAGCAGCCAAGACTCGAGCGGGGGGAATACGCAGTATTTT
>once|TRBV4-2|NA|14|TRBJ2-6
CASNGGSGANVLTF
TGTGCCAGCAACGGAGGGTCTGGGGCCAACGTCCTGACTTTC
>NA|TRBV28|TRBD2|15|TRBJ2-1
CASSLAGVFYNEQFF
TGTGCCAGCAGTTTAGCGGGGGTCTTCTACAATGAGCAGTTCTTC
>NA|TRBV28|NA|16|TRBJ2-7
CASTQLGGRISYEQYF
TGTGCCAGCACCCAACTGGGGGGGCGGATCTCCTACGAGCAGTACTTC
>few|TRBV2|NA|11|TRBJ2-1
CASSQYNEQFF
TGTGCCAGCAGCCAATACAATGAGCAGTTCTTC
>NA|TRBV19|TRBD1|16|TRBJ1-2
CASSLGTADRGYGYTF
TGTGCCAGTAGTCTTGGGACAGCCGACCGCGGCTATGGCTACACCTTC
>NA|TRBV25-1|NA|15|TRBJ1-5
CASSELGGGNQPQHF
TGTGCCAGCAGTGAGCTGGGAGGGGGAAACCAGCCCCAGCATTTT
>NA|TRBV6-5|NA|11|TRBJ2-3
CASSRGDTQYF
TGTGCCAGCAGTCGAGGGGATACGCAGTATTTT
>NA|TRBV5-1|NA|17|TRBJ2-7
CASSLGIGAAPIYEQYF
TGCGCCAGCAGCTTAGGAATCGGAGCGGCCCCCATCTACGAGCAGTACTTC